This T cell receptor (beta chain) derives from a study of cytomegalovirus exposure and HLA in healthy donors. General study points: Overall, approximately 180 TCR beta chains were annotated as cytomegalovirus-associated.

With 60 Vbeta and 13 Jbeta primers, the PCR was carried out. Here immunoSEQ multiplex PCR was the method, and the copy in TCRdb shows in-frame clones only, minus some. The table records roughly 200,000 clones, roughly 80% of them present only once. Points on this clone: Its antigen is not identified.

Nominal health characterized the donors when sampled, though unrecorded immune exposures were likely. The CDR3 spans 13 residues. Losses at the gene ends were 4 bases for V and 4 bases for J; bases not matched to a gene: 4. The germline V gene encodes CDR1 SGHDT and CDR2 YYEEEE. This clonotype was sampled from a man aged 30-40 years in good health and CMV-seronegative. The rearrangement uses TRBV5-6 and TRBJ1-2; 7 bases match TRBD1. The sequenced material came from PBMCs. CDR3 nucleotides: TGTGCCAGCAGCCTACAGGGGCCCTATGGCTACACCTTC. This gives the protein CASSLQGPYGYTF.